A single sample is the source of the 32 T cell receptor beta chains below, sequenced in a study of long-term antiretroviral therapy in people with HIV. Version v3.0 of the immunoSEQ assay was performed at survey level. Clones were read by immunoSEQ multiplex PCR, and TCRdb kept only the in-frame ones, dropping some. The sample shows 15,000 to 20,000 clones, 60% to 85% of them seen only once. The material sequenced was unsorted PBMCs, taken 2.3 years after starting antiretroviral therapy. These receptors came from a woman aged 40 to 55 with HIV.

This clone has a handful of counts. The chain joins TRBV7-9 to TRBJ1-2, with 7 bases fitting TRBD1. The CDR3 length is 13 residues. CDR1 is SEHNR, CDR2 FQNEAQ, per germline (reference sequence). The CDR3 sequence: CANDREGLSGYTF. For the CDR3, the DNA is TGTGCAAACGACAGGGAGGGACTATCTGGCTACACCTTC.

The chain uses TRBV11-3 and TRBJ2-7; D is ambiguous. The CDR3 length is 13 residues. Trimming pared 3 bases from V and 3 bases from J, leaving 9 bases between. The germline V gene has CDR1 SGHNT and CDR2 YENEEA. The CDR3 reads CASSLVAGYEQYF. CDR3 DNA sequence: TGTGCCAGCAGCTTGGTTGCTGGCTACGAGCAGTACTTC.

This rearrangement joins TRBV18 to TRBJ1-3; 8 positions match TRBD1. Germline CDR1 KGHSH, CDR2 LQKENI. The V segment lost 5 bases and the J segment 0 bases; nucleotides outside the gene matches: 3. The CDR3 spans 15 residues. The CDR3 coding sequence is TGTGCCAGCTCAGTCGGGACAGGCTCTGGAAACACCATATATTTT. Protein product: CASSVGTGSGNTIYF.

The rearrangement uses TRBV19 and TRBJ2-3; D gene uncertain. The germline V gene encodes CDR1 LNHDA and CDR2 SQIVND (reference sequence). The length of the CDR3 is 13 residues. Trimming removed 2 bases at V and 6 bases at J, with 9 bases between. The CDR3 reads CASSIRDLDTQYF. CDR3 DNA sequence: TGTGCCAGTAGTATACGAGACTTGGATACGCAGTATTTT.

The chain has TRBV13 and TRBJ2-1; TRBD2 agrees at 10 bases. Germline V gives CDR1 PRHDT, CDR2 FYEKMQ (reference sequence). This CDR3 has 15 residues. With 6 bases clipped from V and 10 bases from J, the junction kept 12 bases outside the gene matches. The CDR3 DNA reads as TGTGCCAGCAGAGGACTAGCGGAGGGGGATCAGGAGCAGTTCTTC. This translates into CASRGLAEGDQEQFF.

The chain carries TRBV10-1 and TRBJ2-3; a possible D gene is TRBD1 (6 bases). The V gene lost 6 bases and the J gene lost 11 bases, with 24 bases spanning the gap. This CDR3 region has 15 residues. Germline CDR1 reads WNHNN; CDR2 reads SYGVQD (reference sequence). The DNA of the CDR3 is TGCGCCAGCAGCCCGGATGGCTCGGGACAATACGGGCAGTATTTT. It specifies CASSPDGSGQYGQYF.

This chain connects TRBV5-1 to TRBJ2-7, with 8 bases aligning to TRBD1. Germline assignment: CDR1 SGHRS and CDR2 YFSETQ. This CDR3 contains 15 residues. With 3 bases clipped from V and 9 bases from J, the junction kept 14 bases outside the gene matches. CDR3 DNA: TGCGCCAGCAGCTGGGACAGGAGTACCACCCAAGGGCAGTACTTC. Translation gives CASSWDRSTTQGQYF.

This chain joins TRBV6-5 and TRBJ2-6; D gene ambiguous. This CDR3 has 15 residues. Trimming cost V 0 bases and J 0 bases, with 3 bases left between them. CDR1 is MNHEY and CDR2 is SVGAGI in the germline V gene. CDR3 bases: TGTGCCAGCAGTTACTCCATCTCTGGGGCCAACGTCCTGACTTTC. Its translation is CASSYSISGANVLTF.

This clone was picked up one time. V is TRBV5-6 and J is TRBJ2-3; TRBD1 might be the D (5 bases). The germline CDR1 and CDR2 sequences are SGHDT and YYEEEE. This CDR3 is built from 14 residues. Trimming shortened V by 1 base and J by 5 bases, and 11 bases separated the two germline ends. For the CDR3, the DNA is TGTGCCAGCAGCTTGTGGGGCGGCGGAGATACGCAGTATTTT. Its translation is CASSLWGGGDTQYF.

V and J are TRBV15 and TRBJ1-1; no clear D. The germline CDR1 and CDR2 sequences are LNHNV and YYDKDF (reference sequence). The CDR3 sequence is 13 residues long. V lost 1 base to trimming and J lost 5 bases, with 8 bases between them. In nucleotides, the CDR3 is TGTGCCACCAGCAGAGGGCCAGGTACTGAAGCTTTCTTT. Translation gives CATSRGPGTEAFF. Drawing the rest from reference TRBV15 and TRBJ1-1, the complete variable domain is DAMVIQNPRYQVTQFGKPVTLSCSQTLNHNVMYWYQQKSSQAPKLLFHYYDKDFNNEADTPDNFQSRRPNTSFCFLDIRSPGLGDTAMYLCATSRGPGTEAFFGQGTRLTVV.

The gene calls are TRBV12-5 and TRBJ2-7; D unclear. Germline V lookup: CDR1 LGHNT, CDR2 FRNRAP. V was clipped by 1 base and J by 5 bases, with 12 bases between them. This CDR3 is built from 14 residues. The DNA of the CDR3 is TGTGCTAGTGGTTTGGAGGGTTCTTGGAACGAGCAGTACTTC. Translation: CASGLEGSWNEQYF.

V usage is TRBV11-3 and J usage is TRBJ2-7; D remains ambiguous. Germline values: CDR1 SGHNT, CDR2 YENEEA. CDR3 size: 12 residues. V lost 6 bases and J 0 bases, leaving 6 bases between the germline ends. CDR3 nucleotide sequence: TGTGCCAGCAGATCTCGCTCCTACGAGCAGTACTTC. The encoded protein is CASRSRSYEQYF.

This clone has just a few counts. V is TRBV10-1 and J is TRBJ2-7, with D perhaps given as TRBD1 or TRBD2 (5 bases each). Germline values: CDR1 WNHNN, CDR2 SYGVQD (reference sequence). The CDR3 extends over 11 amino acids. With 5 bases removed from V and 7 bases from J, the gap between germline ends came to 9 bases. CDR3 nucleotide sequence: TGCGCCAGCAGTATTGGGGGAGAGCAGTACTTC. This encodes CASSIGGEQYF.

The chain is built from TRBV10-3 and TRBJ2-7; D unresolved. Germline lookup yields CDR1 ENHRY and CDR2 SYGVKD. V shed 2 bases and J shed 5 bases, with 10 bases lying between them. CDR3 length equals 13 residues. In DNA, the CDR3 is TGTGCCATCAGTGAGGGCCCATGGCACGAGCAGTACTTC. It yields the protein CAISEGPWHEQYF.

The chain recombines TRBV29-1 with TRBJ1-2, with a weak D call TRBD1 (5 bases). The CDR3 spans 13 residues. Germline V gives CDR1 SQVTM, CDR2 ANQGSEA. With 1 base removed from V and 3 bases from J, the gap between germline ends came to 9 bases. CDR3 residues: CSVEGGWDYGYTF. CDR3 nucleotide sequence: TGCAGCGTTGAAGGGGGCTGGGACTATGGCTACACCTTC.

The CDR3 reads CATSRDSGTGSPGYTF. Written as DNA, the CDR3 is TGTGCCACCAGCAGAGATTCCGGGACAGGGAGTCCGGGCTACACCTTC. This sequence joins TRBV15 and TRBJ1-2; 9 nucleotides align to TRBD1. V dropped 0 bases and J dropped 8; count of bases not matched to a gene: 10. The germline gives CDR1 LNHNV, CDR2 YYDKDF (reference sequence). The CDR3 sequence is 16 residues long.

CDR3 sequence reads: CASSLGQGLRPMDEKLFF. DNA of the CDR3: TGCGCCAGCAGCCTTGGACAGGGGCTTCGCCCCATGGACGAAAAACTGTTTTTT. The chain is built from TRBV4-1 and TRBJ1-4; the match to TRBD1 covers 9 bases. There are 18 residues in the CDR3. The germline CDR1 and CDR2 sequences are MGHRA and YSYEKL. Unmatched junction bases numbered 17, after V lost 4 bases and J lost 8 bases.

The chain has TRBV4-1 and TRBJ1-3; D possibly corresponds to TRBD1 (5 bases). This CDR3 has 16 amino acids. Trimming pared 1 base from V and 1 base from J, leaving 11 bases between. The germline V gene has CDR1 MGHRA and CDR2 YSYEKL. The CDR3 DNA is TGCGCCAGCAGCCAAGCAGACAGAGCATCTGGAAACACCATATATTTT. Translating it yields CASSQADRASGNTIYF.

The J gene is TRBJ2-7, the V gene TRBV5-4; 7 bases match TRBD2. Germline trimming cut 0 bases from V and 3 bases from J; bases unmatched to any gene: 6. CDR3 length: 15 amino acids. Per the germline V gene, CDR1 is SGHNT and CDR2 is YYREEE (reference sequence). The CDR3 bases are TGTGCCAGCAGCTTGGTGGCTAGCGGAGGCTACGAGCAGTACTTC. Protein product: CASSLVASGGYEQYF.

The J gene is TRBJ2-1, the V gene TRBV7-2; 12 bases match TRBD2. The CDR3 has 18 amino acids. Looked up from germline, CDR1 is SGHTA and CDR2 is FQGNSA. Trimming removed 2 bases from V and 0 bases from J; junction bases left unmatched: 5. The CDR3 region is CASSLMTSGSISYNEQFF. In DNA, the CDR3 is TGTGCCAGCAGCTTAATGACTAGCGGGAGCATCTCCTACAATGAGCAGTTCTTC.

The chain is built from TRBV27 and TRBJ2-3; 11 positions agree with TRBD2. Germline V gene data show CDR1 as MNHEY and CDR2 as SMNVEV (reference sequence). This CDR3 has 16 residues. Losses at the gene ends were 2 bases for V and 1 base for J; bases not matched to a gene: 2. CDR3 in DNA: TGTGCCAGCAGTTTACGACTAGCGGGACGCACAGATACGCAGTATTTT. Translating gives CASSLRLAGRTDTQYF.

V and J are TRBV28 and TRBJ1-2, with D perhaps matching TRBD1 (5 bases). Germline lookup yields CDR1 MDHEN and CDR2 SYDVKM. The length of the CDR3 is 16 residues. V gave up 3 bases and J gave up 0 bases, with 14 bases separating them. The CDR3 coding sequence is TGTGCCAGCAGTTTGTCAGGGTTAGTGCCTAACTATGGCTACACCTTC. Protein sequence: CASSLSGLVPNYGYTF.

The rearrangement links TRBV5-8 to TRBJ1-2; no clear D. The CDR3 is made up of 13 amino acids. V lost 4 bases and J 3 bases, leaving 10 bases between the germline ends. Germline V lookup: CDR1 SGHTS, CDR2 YDEGEE. The CDR3 coding sequence is TGTGCCAGCAGCCCCACCGAGTACTATGGCTACACCTTC. It encodes CASSPTEYYGYTF.

This chain links TRBV19 with TRBJ1-1, with D possibly matching TRBD1 (6 bases). Germline V gives CDR1 LNHDA, CDR2 SQIVND (reference sequence). The length of the CDR3 is 13 residues. V was trimmed by 3 bases and J by 5 bases, leaving 10 bases between them. The CDR3 protein is CASSMNRATEAFF. The DNA for the CDR3 is TGTGCCAGTAGTATGAACAGGGCTACTGAAGCTTTCTTT.

The chain combines TRBV5-4 with TRBJ2-3; D remains ambiguous. The CDR3 covers 14 residues. Germline lookup yields CDR1 SGHNT and CDR2 YYREEE (reference sequence). Trimming took 0 bases from V and 2 from J, leaving 7 bases between them. The CDR3: CASSLAWDTDTQYF. The CDR3 DNA reads as TGTGCCAGCAGCTTGGCGTGGGACACAGATACGCAGTATTTT.

The chain couples TRBV7-2 to TRBJ1-6, with D uncertain. V lost 5 bases and J 2 bases, leaving 13 bases between the germline ends. This CDR3 has 16 amino acids. Germline loops: CDR1 SGHTA, CDR2 FQGNSA. The DNA for the CDR3 is TGTGCCAGCAGCATGTACACGGAGCCCTATAATTCACCCCTCCACTTT. Its translation: CASSMYTEPYNSPLHF.

The CDR3 nucleotides read TGTGCCAGCAGCTTAAACGTAGACCTCGGGAACACTGAAGCTTTCTTT. Translated: CASSLNVDLGNTEAFF. The J gene is TRBJ1-1, the V gene TRBV7-8; D ambiguous. The V end was cut by 2 bases, the J end by 1 base, with 14 bases between. Germline assignment: CDR1 SGHVS and CDR2 FQNEAQ. This CDR3 has 16 residues.

This sequence joins TRBV13 and TRBJ1-1; TRBD1 is a possible D gene (5 bases). Trimming stripped 3 bases from V and 0 bases from J, with 14 bases between. The germline CDR1 and CDR2 sequences are PRHDT and FYEKMQ (reference sequence). The CDR3 runs 16 residues. CDR3 loop: CASSLGRQSVNTEAFF. The DNA for the CDR3 is TGTGCCAGCAGCTTGGGGCGACAGTCCGTGAACACTGAAGCTTTCTTT.

V gene TRBV11-3 combines with J gene TRBJ1-1, with unresolved D. CDR3 length: 15 residues. Germline CDR1 and CDR2: SGHNT and YENEEA. Trimming took off 5 bases at V and 0 bases at J, with 13 bases between the two ends. CDR3 sequence (DNA): TGTGCCAGCAGCCTACGTACTGTCATGAACACTGAAGCTTTCTTT. Residues: CASSLRTVMNTEAFF.

The gene calls are TRBV9 and TRBJ2-2, with D possibly matching TRBD1 (5 bases). This CDR3 is built from 15 residues. From germline, CDR1 is SGDLS and CDR2 YYNGEE. V was shortened by 1 base and J by 2 bases, with 9 bases between the two germline ends. CDR3 bases: TGTGCCAGCAGCGTAACAGGCTTAAACACCGGGGAGCTGTTTTTT. This encodes CASSVTGLNTGELFF. The full variable domain, its missing parts supplied by reference TRBV9 and TRBJ2-2, is DSGVTQTPKHLITATGQRVTLRCSPRSGDLSVYWYQQSLDQGLQFLIQYYNGEERAKGNILERFSAQQFPDLHSELNLSSLELGDSALYFCASSVTGLNTGELFFGEGSRLTVL.

This clone showed up just a few times. The J gene is TRBJ2-3, the V gene TRBV6-5; 12 positions match TRBD2. The CDR3 is made up of 15 amino acids. Per germline, CDR1 MNHEY and CDR2 SVGAGI. Trimming cost V 2 bases and J 7 bases; bases outside gene matches: 4. CDR3 sequence (DNA): TGTGCCAGCAGTTACGGACTAGCGGGGTCAAATACGCAGTATTTT. This encodes CASSYGLAGSNTQYF.

This clone was seen only a few times. The chain is built from TRBV6-6 and TRBJ2-7; no reliable D call. Germline lookup yields CDR1 MNHNY and CDR2 SVGAGI (reference sequence). V shed 0 bases and J shed 4 bases, with 7 bases lying between them. This CDR3 is 13 amino acids long. The CDR3 DNA reads TGTGCCAGCAGTTACTCGATGGGTTACGAGCAGTACTTC. Encoded protein: CASSYSMGYEQYF.